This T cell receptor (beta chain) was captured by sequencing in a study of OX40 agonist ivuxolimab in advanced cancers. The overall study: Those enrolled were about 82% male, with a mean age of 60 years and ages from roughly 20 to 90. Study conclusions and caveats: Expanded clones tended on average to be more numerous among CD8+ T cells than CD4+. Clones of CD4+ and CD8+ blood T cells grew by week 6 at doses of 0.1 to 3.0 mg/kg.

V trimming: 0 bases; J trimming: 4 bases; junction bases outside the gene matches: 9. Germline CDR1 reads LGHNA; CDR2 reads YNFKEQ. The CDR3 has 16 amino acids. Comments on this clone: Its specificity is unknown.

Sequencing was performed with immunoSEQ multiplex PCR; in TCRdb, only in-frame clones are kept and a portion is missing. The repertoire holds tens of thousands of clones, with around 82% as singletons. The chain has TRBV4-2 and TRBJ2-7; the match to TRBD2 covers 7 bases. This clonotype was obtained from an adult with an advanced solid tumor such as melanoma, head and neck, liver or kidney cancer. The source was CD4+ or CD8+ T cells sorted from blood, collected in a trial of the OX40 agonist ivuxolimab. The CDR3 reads CASSQEASGEVYEQYF. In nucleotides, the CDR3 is TGTGCCAGCAGCCAAGAGGCCAGCGGGGAGGTGTACGAGCAGTACTTC.